This TCR beta chain appears in the sequencing data of a study of cytomegalovirus exposure and HLA in healthy donors. Study-level information: The roughly 120 validation repertoires, a later analysis reported, used the same platform as the roughly 730 repertoires from the first cohort. The study's findings and limits: It was reportedly the case that the classifier diagnosed cytomegalovirus status with high specificity and sensitivity. In vitro testing confirmed three CMV-associated chains as specific for CMV antigens.

As regards this clone: Antigen unknown. The sample contains more than one DNA sequence encoding this CDR3.

Data came from immunoSEQ multiplex PCR; TCRdb stores just in-frame clones and leaves some out. Here the sample spans 90,000 to 100,000 clones, about 93% being singletons. While the first cohort had some 700 subjects, the donors belonged to the separate validation cohort of over a hundred subjects. With V trimmed by 4 bases and J by 2 bases, 2 bases remained unmatched. Germline CDR1 and CDR2: LNHDA and SQIVND (reference sequence). The CDR3 loop spans 14 amino acids. Sequencing input: PBMCs. This chain connects TRBV19 to TRBJ2-1, with 7 bases identical to TRBD1. This TCR was sampled from a woman aged 25 to 45 in good health and CMV-seropositive. The CDR3: CASSTGTAYNEQFF. The CDR3 region has the DNA TGTGCCAGTAGTACCGGGACAGCCTACAATGAGCAGTTCTTC.